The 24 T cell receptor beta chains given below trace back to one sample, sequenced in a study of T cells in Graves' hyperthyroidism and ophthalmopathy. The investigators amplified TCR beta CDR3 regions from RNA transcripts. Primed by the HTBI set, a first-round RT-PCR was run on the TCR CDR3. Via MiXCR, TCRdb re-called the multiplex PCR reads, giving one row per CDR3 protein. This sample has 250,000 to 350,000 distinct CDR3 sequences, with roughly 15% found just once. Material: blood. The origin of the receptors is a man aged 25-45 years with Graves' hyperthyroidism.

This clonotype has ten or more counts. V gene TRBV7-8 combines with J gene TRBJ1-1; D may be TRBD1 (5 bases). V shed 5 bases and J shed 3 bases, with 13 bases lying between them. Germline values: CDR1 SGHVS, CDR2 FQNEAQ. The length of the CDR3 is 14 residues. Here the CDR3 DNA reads TGTGCCAGCAGCGTAGGGGCCGCAGACACTGAAGCTTTCTTT. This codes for CASSVGAADTEAFF. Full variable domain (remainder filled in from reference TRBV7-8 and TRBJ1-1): GAGVSQSPRYKVAKRGQDVALRCDPISGHVSLFWYQQALGQGPEFLTYFQNEAQLDKSGLPSDRFFAERPEGSVSTLKIQRTQQEDSAVYLCASSVGAADTEAFFGQGTRLTVV.

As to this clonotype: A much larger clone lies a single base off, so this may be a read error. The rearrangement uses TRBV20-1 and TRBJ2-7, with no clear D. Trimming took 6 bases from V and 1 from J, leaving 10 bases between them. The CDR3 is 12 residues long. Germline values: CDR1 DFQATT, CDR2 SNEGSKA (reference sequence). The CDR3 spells CSAKRRSYEQYF. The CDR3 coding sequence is TGCAGTGCAAAGCGCCGGTCCTACGAGCAGTACTTC.

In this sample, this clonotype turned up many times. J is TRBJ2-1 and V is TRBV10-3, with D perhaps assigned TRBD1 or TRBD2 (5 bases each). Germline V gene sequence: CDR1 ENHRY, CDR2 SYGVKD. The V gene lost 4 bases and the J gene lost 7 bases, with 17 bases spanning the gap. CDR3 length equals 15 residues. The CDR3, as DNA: TGTGCCATCAGTGGGGGGAGTGGGGCTAGGAATGAGCAGTTCTTC. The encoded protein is CAISGGSGARNEQFF.

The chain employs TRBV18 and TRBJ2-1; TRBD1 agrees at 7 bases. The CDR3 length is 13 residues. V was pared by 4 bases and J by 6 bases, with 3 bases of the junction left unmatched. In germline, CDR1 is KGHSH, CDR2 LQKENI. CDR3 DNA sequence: TGTGCCAGCTCACGAGACAGGGTCAATGAGCAGTTCTTC. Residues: CASSRDRVNEQFF.

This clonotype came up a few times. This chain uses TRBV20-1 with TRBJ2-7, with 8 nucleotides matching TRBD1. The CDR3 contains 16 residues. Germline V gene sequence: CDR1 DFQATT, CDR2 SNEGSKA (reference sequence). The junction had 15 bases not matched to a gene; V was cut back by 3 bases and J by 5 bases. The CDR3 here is CSASEKPGGNNDEQYF. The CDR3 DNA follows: TGCAGTGCTAGTGAAAAGCCAGGGGGCAACAACGACGAGCAGTACTTC.

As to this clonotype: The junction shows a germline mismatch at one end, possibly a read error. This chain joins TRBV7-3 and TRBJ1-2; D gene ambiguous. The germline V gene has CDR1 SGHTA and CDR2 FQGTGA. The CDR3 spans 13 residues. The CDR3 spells CASSLRGGYGHTF. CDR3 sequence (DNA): TGTGCCAGCAGCTTACGAGGCGGCTATGGCCACACCTTC.

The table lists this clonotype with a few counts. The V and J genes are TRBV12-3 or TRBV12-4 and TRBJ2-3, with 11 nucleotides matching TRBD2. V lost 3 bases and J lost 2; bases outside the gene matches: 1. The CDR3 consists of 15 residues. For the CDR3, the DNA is TGTGCCAGCAGTTTGGGACTAGCGGACACAGATACGCAGTATTTT. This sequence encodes CASSLGLADTDTQYF.

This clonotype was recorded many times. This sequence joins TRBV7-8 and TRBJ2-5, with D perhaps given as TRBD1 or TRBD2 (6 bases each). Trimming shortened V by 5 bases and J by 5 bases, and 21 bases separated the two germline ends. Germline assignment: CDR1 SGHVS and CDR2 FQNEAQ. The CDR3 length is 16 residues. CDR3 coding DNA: TGTGCCAGCAGCCGAACGCTGGAGGGGGACTTCGAGACCCAGTACTTC. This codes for CASSRTLEGDFETQYF. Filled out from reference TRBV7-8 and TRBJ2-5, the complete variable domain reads GAGVSQSPRYKVAKRGQDVALRCDPISGHVSLFWYQQALGQGPEFLTYFQNEAQLDKSGLPSDRFFAERPEGSVSTLKIQRTQQEDSAVYLCASSRTLEGDFETQYFGPGTRLLVL.

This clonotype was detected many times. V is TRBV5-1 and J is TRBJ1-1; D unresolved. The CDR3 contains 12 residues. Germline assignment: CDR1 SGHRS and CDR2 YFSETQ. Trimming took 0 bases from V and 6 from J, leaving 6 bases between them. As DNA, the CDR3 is TGCGCCAGCAGCTTGGGACTGTCTGAAGCTTTCTTT. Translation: CASSLGLSEAFF.

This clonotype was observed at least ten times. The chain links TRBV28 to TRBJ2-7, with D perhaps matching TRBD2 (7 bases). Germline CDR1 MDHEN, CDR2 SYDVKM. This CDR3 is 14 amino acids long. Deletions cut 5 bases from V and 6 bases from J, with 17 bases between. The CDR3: CASSIGGVSFEQYF. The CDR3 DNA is TGTGCCAGCAGTATAGGGGGGGTTAGTTTCGAGCAGTACTTC.

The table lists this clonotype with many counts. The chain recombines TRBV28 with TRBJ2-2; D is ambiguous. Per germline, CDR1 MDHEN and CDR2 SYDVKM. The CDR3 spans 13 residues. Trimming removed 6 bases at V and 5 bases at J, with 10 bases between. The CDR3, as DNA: TGTGCCAGCAGGACGGTAGGGACCGGGGAGCTGTTTTTT. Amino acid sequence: CASRTVGTGELFF.

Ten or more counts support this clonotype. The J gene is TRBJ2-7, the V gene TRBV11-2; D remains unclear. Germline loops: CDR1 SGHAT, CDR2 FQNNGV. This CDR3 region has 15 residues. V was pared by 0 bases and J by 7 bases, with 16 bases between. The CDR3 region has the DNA TGTGCCAGCAGCTTAGAGGTGGATCGAGGTTGGGAGCAGTACTTC. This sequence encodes CASSLEVDRGWEQYF.

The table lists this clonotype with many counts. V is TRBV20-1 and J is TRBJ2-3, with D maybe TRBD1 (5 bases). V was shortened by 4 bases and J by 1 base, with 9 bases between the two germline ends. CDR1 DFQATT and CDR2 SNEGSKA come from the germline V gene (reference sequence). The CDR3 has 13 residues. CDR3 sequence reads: CSATRAGTDTQYF. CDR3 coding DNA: TGCAGTGCTACCAGGGCTGGCACAGATACGCAGTATTTT.

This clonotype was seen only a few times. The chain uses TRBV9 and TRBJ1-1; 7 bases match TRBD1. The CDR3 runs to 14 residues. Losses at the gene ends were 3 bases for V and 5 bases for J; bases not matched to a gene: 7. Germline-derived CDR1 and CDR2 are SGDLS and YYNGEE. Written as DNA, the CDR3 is TGTGCCAGCAGCGCTACCCAGGGGGGTACTGAAGCTTTCTTT. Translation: CASSATQGGTEAFF.

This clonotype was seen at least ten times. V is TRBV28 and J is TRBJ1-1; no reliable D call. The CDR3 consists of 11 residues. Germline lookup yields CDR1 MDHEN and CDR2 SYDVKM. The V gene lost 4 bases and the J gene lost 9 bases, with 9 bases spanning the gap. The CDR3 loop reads CASSSRSQAFF. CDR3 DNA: TGTGCCAGCAGTTCCCGGTCGCAAGCTTTCTTT.

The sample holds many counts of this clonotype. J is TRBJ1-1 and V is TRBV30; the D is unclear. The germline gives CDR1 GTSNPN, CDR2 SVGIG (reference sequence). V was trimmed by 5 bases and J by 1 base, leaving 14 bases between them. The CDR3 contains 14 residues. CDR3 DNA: TGTGCCTGGGCCAACGTTCTAAGGAACACTGAAGCTTTCTTT. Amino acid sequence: CAWANVLRNTEAFF.

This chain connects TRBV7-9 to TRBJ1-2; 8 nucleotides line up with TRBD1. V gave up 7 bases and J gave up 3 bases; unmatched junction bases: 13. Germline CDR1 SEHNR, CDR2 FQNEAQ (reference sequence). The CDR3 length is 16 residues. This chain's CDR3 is CASTRGTGLNDYGYTF. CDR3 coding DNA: TGTGCCAGCACGCGCGGGACAGGTTTGAACGACTATGGCTACACCTTC. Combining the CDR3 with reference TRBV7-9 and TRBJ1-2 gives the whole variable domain DTGVSQNPRHKITKRGQNVTFRCDPISEHNRLYWYRQTLGQGPEFLTYFQNEAQLEKSRLLSDRFSAERPKGSFSTLEIQRTEQGDSAMYLCASTRGTGLNDYGYTFGSGTRLTVV.

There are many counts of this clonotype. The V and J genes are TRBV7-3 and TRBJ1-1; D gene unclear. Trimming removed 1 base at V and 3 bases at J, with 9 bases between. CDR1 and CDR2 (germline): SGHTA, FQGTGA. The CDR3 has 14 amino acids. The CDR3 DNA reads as TGTGCCAGCAGCTTAAATCAGGCAGACACTGAAGCTTTCTTT. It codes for CASSLNQADTEAFF.

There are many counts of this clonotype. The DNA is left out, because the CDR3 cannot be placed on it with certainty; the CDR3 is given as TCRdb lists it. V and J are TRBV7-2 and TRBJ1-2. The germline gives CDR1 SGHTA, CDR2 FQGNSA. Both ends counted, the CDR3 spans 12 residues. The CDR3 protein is CASSLFGEGYTF.

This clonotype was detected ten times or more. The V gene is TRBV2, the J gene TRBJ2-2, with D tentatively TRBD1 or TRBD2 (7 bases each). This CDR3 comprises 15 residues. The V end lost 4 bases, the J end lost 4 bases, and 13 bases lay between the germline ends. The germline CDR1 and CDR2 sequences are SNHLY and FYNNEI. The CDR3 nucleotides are TGTGCCAGCAGTGGGGGCAGGGGGGGCACCGGGGAGCTGTTTTTT. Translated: CASSGGRGGTGELFF.

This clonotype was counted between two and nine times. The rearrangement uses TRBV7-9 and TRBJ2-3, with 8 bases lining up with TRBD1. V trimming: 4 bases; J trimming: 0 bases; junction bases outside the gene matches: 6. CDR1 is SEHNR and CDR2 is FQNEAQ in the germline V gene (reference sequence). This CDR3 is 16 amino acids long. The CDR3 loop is CASSSGQGQSTDTQYF. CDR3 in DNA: TGTGCCAGCAGCTCCGGACAGGGACAGAGCACAGATACGCAGTATTTT.

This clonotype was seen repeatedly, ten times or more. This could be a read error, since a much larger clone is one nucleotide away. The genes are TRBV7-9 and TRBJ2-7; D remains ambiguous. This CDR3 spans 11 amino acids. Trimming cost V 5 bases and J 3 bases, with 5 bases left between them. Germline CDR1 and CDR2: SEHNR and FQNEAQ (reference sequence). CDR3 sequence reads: CASSPNYEQYF. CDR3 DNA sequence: TGTGCCAGCAGCCCCAACTACGAGCAGTACTTC.

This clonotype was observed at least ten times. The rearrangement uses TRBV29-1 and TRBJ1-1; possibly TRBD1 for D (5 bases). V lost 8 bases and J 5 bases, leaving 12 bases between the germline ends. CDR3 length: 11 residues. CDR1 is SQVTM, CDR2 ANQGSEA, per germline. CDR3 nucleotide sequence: TGCAGCCACTCTTGGGGGACTGAAGCTTTCTTT. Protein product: CSHSWGTEAFF.

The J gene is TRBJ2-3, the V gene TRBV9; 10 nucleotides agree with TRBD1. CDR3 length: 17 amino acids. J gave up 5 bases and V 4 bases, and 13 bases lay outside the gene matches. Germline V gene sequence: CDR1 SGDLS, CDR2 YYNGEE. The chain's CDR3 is CASSFPSRDRGQDTQYF. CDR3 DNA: TGTGCCAGCAGCTTTCCGTCCCGGGACAGGGGACAAGATACGCAGTATTTT. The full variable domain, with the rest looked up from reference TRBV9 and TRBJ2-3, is DSGVTQTPKHLITATGQRVTLRCSPRSGDLSVYWYQQSLDQGLQFLIQYYNGEERAKGNILERFSAQQFPDLHSELNLSSLELGDSALYFCASSFPSRDRGQDTQYFGPGTRLTVL.